The clone carrying this TCR beta chain has a single count. The source of the sample is a study of blood T cell repertoires in COVID-19. Study background: Sample material is recorded as cDNA or gDNA derived from T cells, B-cell-depleted T cells, or PBMCs.

The method was immunoSEQ multiplex PCR; TCRdb's version includes in-frame clones alone and lacks a portion of them. The sample has 350,000 to 400,000 clones, around 92% seen once; the top ten hold about 1.7%. Grouping used clinical history reported by participants in a survey and questionnaire. Germline lookup yields CDR1 SGHTA and CDR2 FQGNSA. Germline trimming cut 4 bases from V and 5 bases from J; bases unmatched to any gene: 19. The length of the CDR3 is 18 residues. The sample taken for sequencing was PBMCs or T cells enriched from blood (not recorded which). The chain has TRBV7-2 and TRBJ2-5; 7 nucleotides match TRBD1. The source is a woman younger than 45 who had recovered from COVID-19. The CDR3 reads CASSSPWPLQGIGETQYF. The DNA for the CDR3 is TGTGCCAGCAGCTCTCCGTGGCCTCTACAGGGGATCGGCGAGACCCAGTACTTC.